The present entry profiles one T cell receptor (beta chain) with its context. Its antigen is as yet unknown. This CDR3 spans 17 amino acids. V shed 4 bases, J shed 4 bases, and the junction held 13 bases outside the gene matches. The germline V gene encodes CDR1 SQVTM and CDR2 ANQGSEA. The data originate from a study of blood T cells in healthy people across ages. Study-wide points: The donors' CMV status was not determined, possibly confounding changes in expanded clonotypes.

It was with a sample-barcoded 5' primer and a J-beta primer mix that a second PCR of roughly 7 to 12 cycles was run. Each CDR3 protein gets one entry after TCRdb re-called the 5' RACE reads with MiXCR. The sample includes over 1,200,000 distinct CDR3 sequences, 59% of them seen just once. This TCR derives from a man between 18 and 35 years old in good health. The specimen sequenced was blood. The V call is TRBV29-1, the J call TRBJ2-5, with 12 nucleotides matching TRBD2. This CDR3 reads CSVGGRLAGVSGETQYF. In DNA, the CDR3 is TGCAGCGTTGGGGGGAGACTAGCGGGAGTCTCGGGAGAGACCCAGTACTTC.